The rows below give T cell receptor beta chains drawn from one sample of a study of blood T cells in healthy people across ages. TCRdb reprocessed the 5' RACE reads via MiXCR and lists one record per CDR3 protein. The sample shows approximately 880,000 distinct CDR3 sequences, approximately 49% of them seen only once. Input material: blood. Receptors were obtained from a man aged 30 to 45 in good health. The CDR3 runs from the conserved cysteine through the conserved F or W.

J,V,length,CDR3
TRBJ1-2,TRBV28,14,CASTPRGRSYGYTF
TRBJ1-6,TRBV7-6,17,CASSLTMGPGIDSPLHF
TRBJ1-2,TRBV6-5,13,CASSTRTGNGYTF
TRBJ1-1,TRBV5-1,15,CASSQMGAGGTEAFF
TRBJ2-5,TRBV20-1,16,CSARGTSGSTQETQYF
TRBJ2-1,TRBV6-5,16,CASSYSFRARSNEQFF
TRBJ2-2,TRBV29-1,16,CSVAPQGKGTTGELFF
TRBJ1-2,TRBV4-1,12,CASSQEYYGYTF
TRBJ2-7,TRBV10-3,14,CAISDGGQSYEQYF
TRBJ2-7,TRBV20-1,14,CSAREELGSYEQYF
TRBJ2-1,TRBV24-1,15,CATSNGVRPYNEQFF
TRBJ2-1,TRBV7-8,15,CASSPEGALIDEQFF
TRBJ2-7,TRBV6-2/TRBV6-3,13,CATGRDVTYEQYF
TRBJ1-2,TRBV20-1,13,CSARRVEDYGYTF
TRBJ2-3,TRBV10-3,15,CAITTGGGPTDTQYF
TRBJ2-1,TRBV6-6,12,CASSYSTLEQFF
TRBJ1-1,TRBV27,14,CASRETSRNTEAFF
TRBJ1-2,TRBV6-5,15,CASSYSNRPNYGYTF
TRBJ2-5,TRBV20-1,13,CSARVAYQETQYF
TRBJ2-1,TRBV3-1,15,CASSQPPGSGGQQFF
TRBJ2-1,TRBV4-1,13,CASSQGGHPEQFF
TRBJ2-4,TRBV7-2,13,CASSPDRLGEQYF
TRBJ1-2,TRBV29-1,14,CSVQPTGVNYGYTF
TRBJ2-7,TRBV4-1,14,CTSSQGIGSYEQYF
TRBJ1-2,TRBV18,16,CASSPWDRGQNYGYTF
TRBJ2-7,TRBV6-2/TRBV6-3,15,CASSSSGTDSYEQYF
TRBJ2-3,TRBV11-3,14,CASRIQGFTDTQYF
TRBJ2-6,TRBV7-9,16,CASSLVVGGGANVLTF
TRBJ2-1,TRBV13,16,CASSLLLAGAYSEQFF
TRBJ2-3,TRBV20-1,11,CSARMGESQYF
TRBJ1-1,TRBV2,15,CASRRTAAPNTEAFF
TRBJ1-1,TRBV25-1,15,CASSGLGIKGTEAFF
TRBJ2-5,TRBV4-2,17,CASSQDSFAADRETQYF
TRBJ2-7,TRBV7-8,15,CASSVREVNSYEQYF
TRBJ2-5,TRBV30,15,CAWSVTGGISETQYF
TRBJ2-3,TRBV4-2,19,CASSQERTSGGLSTDTQYF
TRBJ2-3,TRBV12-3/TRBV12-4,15,CASSLGTGGADTQYF
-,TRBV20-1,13,CSPRTSGHNEQYF
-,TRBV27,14,CASSLVRGNYEQYF
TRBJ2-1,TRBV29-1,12,CSVEIWEGEQFF
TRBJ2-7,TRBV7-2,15,CASRNTGTSVYEQYF
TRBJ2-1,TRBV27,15,CASSAAGGSKNEQFF
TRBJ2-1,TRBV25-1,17,CASSAGQGGSSYNEQFF
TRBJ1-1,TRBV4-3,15,CASSLDRAGGTEAFF
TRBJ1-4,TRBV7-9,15,CASSPSTSGNEKLFF
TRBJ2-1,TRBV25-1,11,CASSVRDRQFF
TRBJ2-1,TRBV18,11,CASTRSDEQFF
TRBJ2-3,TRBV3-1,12,CASSQSVDTQYF
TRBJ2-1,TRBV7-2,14,CASSLGYQYNEQFF
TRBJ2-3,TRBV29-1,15,CSVEGQGFGIDTQYF
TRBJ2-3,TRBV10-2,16,CASSRTGDSRTDTQYF
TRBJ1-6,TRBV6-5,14,CASSYPGGDSPLHF